The table lists the clone carrying this TCR beta chain with a few counts. Its matching antigen is unknown. cDNA was made from around 0.45 ug RNA using alpha and beta constant primers. Separate chain-specific third strand synthesis with multiplexing indices produced the alpha and beta libraries. TCRdb analysed the 5' RACE reads with MiXCR anew, one entry per CDR3 protein. The sample holds about 10,000 distinct CDR3 sequences, around 8% seen once. This record comes from a study of HIV-infected patients and healthy controls. Study-level results: Significantly higher mean Gini indices appeared in HIV-infected repertoires, possibly reflecting oligoclonality. Healthy controls shared more CDR3 sequences between individuals than HIV-infected patients did. HIV-associated CDR3 frequencies dropped significantly during therapy; CMV-associated ones, mostly rising, changed nonsignificantly.

All unsorted peripheral T cells were captured because whole blood was used without fractionation. This CDR3 comprises 14 residues. V was trimmed by 4 bases and J by 5 bases, leaving 13 bases between them. Germline V CDR1 and CDR2: SGHDT, YYEEEE. The sample comprised blood. This receptor was obtained from an adult in good health. This rearrangement joins TRBV5-6 to TRBJ1-5; D ambiguous. For the CDR3, the DNA is TGTGCCAGCAGCAGCTTGGCCACCCATCAGCCCCAGCATTTT. Translated, it gives CASSSLATHQPQHF.